This T cell receptor beta chain was retrieved from a study of blood T cell repertoires in COVID-19. In the original processing: Amplification from reference gene primers served as the basis for estimated nucleated cell counts. Sequencing used immunoSEQ multiplex PCR; TCRdb keeps in-frame clones, though not all of them. The D gene and trimming were derived from the DNA, and the V and J assignments and clone size from that table. The sample contains 95,000 to 150,000 clones, 65% to 85% of which appear only once. Among Cohort 3 donors, those recovered had two negative PCRs, clearance, or symptom resolution. This clone appeared a few times. The sequence came from a woman aged 30 to 39 who had recovered from COVID-19. The sequenced sample consisted of PBMCs or T cells enriched from blood (not recorded which).

CDR3: CASSSRVGGELFF. The CDR3 nucleotides read TGTGCCAGCAGTTCGAGGGTTGGCGGGGAGCTGTTTTTT. The gene calls are TRBV27 and TRBJ2-2; the D gene is possibly TRBD2 (5 bases). This CDR3 contains 13 residues. CDR1 MNHEY and CDR2 SMNVEV come from the germline V gene (reference sequence). V lost 4 bases and J 7 bases, leaving 10 bases between the germline ends.